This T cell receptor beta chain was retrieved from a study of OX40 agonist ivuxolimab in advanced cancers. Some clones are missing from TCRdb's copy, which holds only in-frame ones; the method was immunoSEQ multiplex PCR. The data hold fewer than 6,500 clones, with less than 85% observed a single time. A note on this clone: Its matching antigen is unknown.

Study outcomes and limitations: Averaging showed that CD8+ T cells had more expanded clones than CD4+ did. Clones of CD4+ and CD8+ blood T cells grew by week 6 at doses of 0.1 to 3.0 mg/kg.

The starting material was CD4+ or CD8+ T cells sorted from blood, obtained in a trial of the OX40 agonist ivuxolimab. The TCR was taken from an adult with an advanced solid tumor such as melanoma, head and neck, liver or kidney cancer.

CDR3 DNA: TGTGCCAGCAGCTTGCAGGACGGAACTAGCACAGATACGCAGTATTTT. Its translation is CASSLQDGTSTDTQYF. The V gene is TRBV7-9, the J gene TRBJ2-3; D gene uncertain. V was shortened by 3 bases and J by 0 bases, with 13 bases between the two germline ends. Germline V CDR1 and CDR2: SEHNR, FQNEAQ (reference sequence). The CDR3 runs 16 residues.